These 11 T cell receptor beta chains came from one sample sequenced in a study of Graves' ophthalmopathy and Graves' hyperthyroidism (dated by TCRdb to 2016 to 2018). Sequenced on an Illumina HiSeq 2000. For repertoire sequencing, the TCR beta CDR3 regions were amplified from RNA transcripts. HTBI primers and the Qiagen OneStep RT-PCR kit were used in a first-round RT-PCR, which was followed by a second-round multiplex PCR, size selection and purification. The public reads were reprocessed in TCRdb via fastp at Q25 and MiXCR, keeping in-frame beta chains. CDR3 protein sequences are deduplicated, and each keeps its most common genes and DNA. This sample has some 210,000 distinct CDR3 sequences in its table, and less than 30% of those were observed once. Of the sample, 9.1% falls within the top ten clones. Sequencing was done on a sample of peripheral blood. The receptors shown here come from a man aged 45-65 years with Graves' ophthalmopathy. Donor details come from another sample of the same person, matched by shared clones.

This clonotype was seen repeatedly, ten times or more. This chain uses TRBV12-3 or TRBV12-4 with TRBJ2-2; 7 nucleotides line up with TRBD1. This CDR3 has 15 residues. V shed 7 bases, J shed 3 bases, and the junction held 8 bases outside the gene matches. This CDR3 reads CASTGSGGDTGELFF. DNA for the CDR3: TGTGCCAGCACAGGATCAGGGGGTGACACCGGGGAGCTGTTTTTT.

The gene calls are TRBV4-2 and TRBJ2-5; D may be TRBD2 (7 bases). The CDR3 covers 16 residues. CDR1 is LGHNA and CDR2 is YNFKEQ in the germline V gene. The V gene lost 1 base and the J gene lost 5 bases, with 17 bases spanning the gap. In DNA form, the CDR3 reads TGTGCCAGCAGCCAAGGTGGGCGGGGGCGAGAGGAGACCCAGTACTTC. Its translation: CASSQGGRGREETQYF.

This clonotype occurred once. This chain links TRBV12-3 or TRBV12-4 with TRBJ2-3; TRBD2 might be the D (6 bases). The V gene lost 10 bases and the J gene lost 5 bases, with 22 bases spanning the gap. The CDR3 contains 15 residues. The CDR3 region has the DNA TGTGCCACCCATAGAACGGGAGTGGGTGGAGATACGCAGTATTTT. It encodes CATHRTGVGGDTQYF.

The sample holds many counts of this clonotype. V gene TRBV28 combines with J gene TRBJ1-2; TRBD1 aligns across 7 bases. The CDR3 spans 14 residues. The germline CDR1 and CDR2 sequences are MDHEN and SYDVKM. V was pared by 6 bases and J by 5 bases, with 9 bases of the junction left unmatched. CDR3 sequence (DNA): TGTGCCAGCAGCGACAGGGCCCGGACGTATGGCTACACCTTC. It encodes CASSDRARTYGYTF.

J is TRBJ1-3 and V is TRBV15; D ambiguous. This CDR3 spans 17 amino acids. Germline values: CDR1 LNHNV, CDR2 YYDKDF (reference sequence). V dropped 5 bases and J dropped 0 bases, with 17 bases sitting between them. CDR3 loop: CATSFPRTSGSGNTIYF. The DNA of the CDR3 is TGTGCCACCAGCTTTCCGAGGACTTCAGGCTCTGGAAACACCATATATTTT.

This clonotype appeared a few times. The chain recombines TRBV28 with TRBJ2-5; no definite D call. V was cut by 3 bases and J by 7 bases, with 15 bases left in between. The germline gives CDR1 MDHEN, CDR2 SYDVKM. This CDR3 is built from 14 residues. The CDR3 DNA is TGTGCCAGCAGTTTCCCAGGTTTATACGCGACCCAGTACTTC. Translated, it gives CASSFPGLYATQYF.

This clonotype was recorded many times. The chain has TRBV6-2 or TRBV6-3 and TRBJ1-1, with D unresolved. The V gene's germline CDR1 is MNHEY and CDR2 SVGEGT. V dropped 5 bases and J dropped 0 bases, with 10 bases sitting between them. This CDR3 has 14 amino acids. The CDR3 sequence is CASSHGGVNTEAFF. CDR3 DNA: TGTGCCAGCAGTCACGGTGGGGTGAACACTGAAGCTTTCTTT.

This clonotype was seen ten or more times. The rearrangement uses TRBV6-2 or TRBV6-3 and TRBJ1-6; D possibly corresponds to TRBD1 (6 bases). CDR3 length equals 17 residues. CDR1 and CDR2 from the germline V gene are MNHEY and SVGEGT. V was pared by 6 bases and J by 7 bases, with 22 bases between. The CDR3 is CASSFSRTVGKNSPLHF. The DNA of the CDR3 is TGTGCCAGCAGCTTCTCTAGGACAGTCGGGAAGAATTCACCCCTCCACTTT.

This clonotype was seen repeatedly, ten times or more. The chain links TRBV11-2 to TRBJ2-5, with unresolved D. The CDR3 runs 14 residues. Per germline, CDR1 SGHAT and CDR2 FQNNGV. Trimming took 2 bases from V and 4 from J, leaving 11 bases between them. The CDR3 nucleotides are TGTGCCAGCAGCTTAAAAATCCGCCTAGAGACCCAGTACTTC. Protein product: CASSLKIRLETQYF.

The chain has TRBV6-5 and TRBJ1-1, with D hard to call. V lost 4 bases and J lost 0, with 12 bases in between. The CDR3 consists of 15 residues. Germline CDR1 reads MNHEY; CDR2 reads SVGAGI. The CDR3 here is CASSFRTLMNTEAFF. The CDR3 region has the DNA TGTGCCAGCAGTTTCAGGACGCTAATGAACACTGAAGCTTTCTTT.

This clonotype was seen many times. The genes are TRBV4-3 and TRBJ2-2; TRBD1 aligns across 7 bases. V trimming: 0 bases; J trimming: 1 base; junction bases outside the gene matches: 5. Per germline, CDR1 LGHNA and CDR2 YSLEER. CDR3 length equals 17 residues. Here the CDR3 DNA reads TGCGCCAGCAGCCAAGAAGGGGGCGGGTGGAACACCGGGGAGCTGTTTTTT. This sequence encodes CASSQEGGGWNTGELFF.